This TCR beta chain was sequenced for a study of cytomegalovirus exposure and HLA in healthy donors. Study summary: A later analysis reported the 120 or so validation repertoires used the same platform as the approximately 670 first-cohort repertoires. Study-wide results and limits: Later, an analysis found that TCR clusters from the first cohort tended to co-occur in the roughly 120 validation repertoires. The authors enumerated around 150 TCR beta chains as linked to cytomegalovirus.

Notes on this clone: The antigen is unknown.

The validation cohort, a group of more than 95 subjects, included the donors and was separate from the roughly 670-subject first cohort. There are 12 residues in the CDR3. Germline V gene lookup returns CDR1 LGHNA and CDR2 YNFKEQ. V shed 3 bases and J shed 4 bases, with 3 bases lying between them. Using immunoSEQ multiplex PCR, the repertoire was profiled, and TCRdb retains in-frame clones only, with some absent. Among some 130,000 clones listed, approximately 84% were seen once. Sequenced sample: PBMCs. The V gene is TRBV4-2, the J gene TRBJ1-4; D unclear. The receptor was isolated from a woman in her thirties in good health and CMV-seronegative. The CDR3 coding sequence is TGTGCCAGCAGCCAGCGTAATGAAAAACTGTTTTTT. It specifies CASSQRNEKLFF.